Below are 8 T cell receptor beta chains sequenced from a single sample in a study of early T cells in non-severe SARS-CoV-2 infection. TCRdb re-analysed the 5' RACE reads in MiXCR, keeping a single row per CDR3 protein. The sample consists of over 55,000 distinct CDR3 sequences, under 15% of them appearing once. Sequencing was carried out using whole blood. These receptors were obtained from an adult who was a healthcare worker with PCR-confirmed SARS-CoV-2 infection or an uninfected control (not recorded which).

This clonotype was recorded many times. The genes are TRBV7-2 and TRBJ2-7, with a possible D match to TRBD2 (5 bases). Deletions cut 3 bases from V and 3 bases from J, with 9 bases between. CDR1 is SGHTA, CDR2 FQGNSA, per germline. The CDR3 covers 13 residues. The CDR3 loop is CASSFQDFYEQYF. In DNA, the CDR3 is TGTGCCAGCAGCTTTCAGGACTTCTACGAGCAGTACTTC.

This clonotype was seen many times. The genes are TRBV20-1 and TRBJ1-2; D might be TRBD1 (5 bases). CDR1 DFQATT and CDR2 SNEGSKA come from the germline V gene (reference sequence). CDR3 length: 15 residues. V was trimmed by 4 bases and J by 4 bases, leaving 19 bases between them. The CDR3 reads CSAKYPGPQSYGYTF. CDR3 nucleotide sequence: TGCAGTGCTAAGTATCCGGGACCGCAAAGCTATGGCTACACCTTC.

The chain recombines TRBV15 with TRBJ1-6, with unresolved D. The CDR3 runs 14 residues. Between the trimmed V and J ends, which lost 4 bases and 9 bases, there was a span of 13 bases. CDR1 is LNHNV and CDR2 is YYDKDF in the germline V gene (reference sequence). The CDR3: CATSTSKWSSPLHF. The CDR3 coding sequence is TGTGCCACCAGCACCTCAAAGTGGAGTTCACCCCTCCACTTT.

V gene TRBV28 combines with J gene TRBJ1-1, with D hard to call. CDR1 is MDHEN, CDR2 SYDVKM, per germline. Trimming cost V 3 bases and J 0 bases, with 14 bases left between them. CDR3 length: 16 residues. The CDR3 region is CASSLIGSPMNTEAFF. The CDR3 DNA follows: TGTGCCAGCAGTTTGATAGGGTCCCCTATGAACACTGAAGCTTTCTTT.

This clonotype was seen ten or more times. The chain combines TRBV29-1 with TRBJ2-3, with 11 bases lining up with TRBD2. The CDR3 loop spans 15 amino acids. Germline CDR1 SQVTM, CDR2 ANQGSEA. Germline trimming cut 6 bases from V and 1 base from J; bases unmatched to any gene: 6. In DNA, the CDR3 is TGCAGCGTAGCTAAGACTAGCGGGGGCACAGATACGCAGTATTTT. It translates to CSVAKTSGGTDTQYF.

This clonotype was recorded at least ten times. This sequence joins TRBV2 and TRBJ2-3; D is undetermined. The CDR3 contains 12 residues. Germline-derived CDR1 and CDR2 are SNHLY and FYNNEI. Trimming took off 0 bases at V and 5 bases at J, with 3 bases between the two ends. CDR3: CASSEAQDTQYF. CDR3 coding DNA: TGTGCCAGCAGTGAAGCGCAAGATACGCAGTATTTT.

This clonotype was detected a few times. This rearrangement joins TRBV20-1 to TRBJ2-3, with D perhaps TRBD2 (6 bases). CDR1 and CDR2 from the germline V gene are DFQATT and SNEGSKA (reference sequence). Trimming removed 2 bases at V and 3 bases at J, with 18 bases between. The CDR3 contains 16 residues. The CDR3 coding sequence is TGCAGTGCTAGAAAAGGGGCGGGGCCAATTACAGATACGCAGTATTTT. This encodes CSARKGAGPITDTQYF.

This clonotype was seen at least ten times. This rearrangement joins TRBV7-2 to TRBJ1-1; tentatively, D is TRBD1 (5 bases). The germline CDR1 and CDR2 sequences are SGHTA and FQGNSA. The V gene lost 2 bases and the J gene lost 0 bases, with 10 bases spanning the gap. The CDR3 consists of 15 residues. The CDR3 DNA is TGTGCCAGCAGCTTATCAGGGCACATGAACACTGAAGCTTTCTTT. It specifies CASSLSGHMNTEAFF.